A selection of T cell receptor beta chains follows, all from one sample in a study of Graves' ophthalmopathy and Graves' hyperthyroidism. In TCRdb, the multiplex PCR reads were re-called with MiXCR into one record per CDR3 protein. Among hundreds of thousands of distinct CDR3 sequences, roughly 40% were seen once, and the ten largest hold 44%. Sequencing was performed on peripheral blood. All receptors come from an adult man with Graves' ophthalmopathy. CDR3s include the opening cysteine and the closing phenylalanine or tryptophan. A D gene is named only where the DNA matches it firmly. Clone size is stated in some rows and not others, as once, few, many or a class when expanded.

cdr3_nt: TGTGCCAGCAGCTCCCGGCAGGGGCAGGGGCAGGGCGAGCAGTACTTC; cdr3_aa: CASSSRQGQGQGEQYF; clone_size: .; j_call: TRBJ2-7; v_call: TRBV7-9; d_call: .; cdr3_length: 16
cdr3_nt: TGTGCCAGCAGCACAGGCGCAGGCCCGGAGCTGTTTTTT; cdr3_aa: CASSTGAGPELFF; clone_size: .; j_call: TRBJ2-2; v_call: TRBV11-2; d_call: .; cdr3_length: 13
cdr3_nt: TGTGCCAGCAGTGAACAGGGCGGAGCGGGAAGTGAAAAACTGTTTTTT; cdr3_aa: CASSEQGGAGSEKLFF; clone_size: many; j_call: TRBJ1-4; v_call: TRBV25-1; d_call: .; cdr3_length: 16
cdr3_nt: TGTGCCAGCAAAAATGGAATCAGCAATCAGCCCCAGCATTTT; cdr3_aa: CASKNGISNQPQHF; clone_size: .; j_call: TRBJ1-5; v_call: TRBV7-2; d_call: .; cdr3_length: 14
cdr3_nt: TGTGCCAGCATCGGACCCGGACAGATATTCTACGAGCAGTACTTC; cdr3_aa: CASIGPGQIFYEQYF; clone_size: .; j_call: TRBJ2-7; v_call: TRBV25-1; d_call: .; cdr3_length: 15
cdr3_nt: TGTGCCAGCAGTGACAGGGGCAACACCGGGGAGCTGTTTTTT; cdr3_aa: CASSDRGNTGELFF; clone_size: .; j_call: TRBJ2-2; v_call: TRBV19; d_call: TRBD1; cdr3_length: 14
cdr3_nt: TGTGCCATCAGTGAGCGTACCGGGACAGGGTTCGCAGATACGCAGTATTTT; cdr3_aa: CAISERTGTGFADTQYF; clone_size: .; j_call: TRBJ2-3; v_call: TRBV10-3; d_call: TRBD1; cdr3_length: 17
cdr3_nt: TGCAGTGCACAAGGACAGGACCGGACTGAAGCTTTCTTT; cdr3_aa: CSAQGQDRTEAFF; clone_size: .; j_call: TRBJ1-1; v_call: TRBV20-1; d_call: TRBD1; cdr3_length: 13
cdr3_nt: TGTGCCAGCATTAAAGCCGGGACAGCTAACTATGGCTACACCTTC; cdr3_aa: CASIKAGTANYGYTF; clone_size: few; j_call: TRBJ1-2; v_call: TRBV10-3; d_call: TRBD1; cdr3_length: 15
cdr3_nt: TGCGCCAGCAGCCATAGGACAGGGAACACTGAAGCTTTCTTT; cdr3_aa: CASSHRTGNTEAFF; clone_size: .; j_call: TRBJ1-1; v_call: TRBV4-3; d_call: TRBD1; cdr3_length: 14
cdr3_nt: TGCAGTGCTAGCCGCAGGGCGGGTCAGCCCCAGCATTTT; cdr3_aa: CSASRRAGQPQHF; clone_size: .; j_call: TRBJ1-5; v_call: TRBV20-1; d_call: .; cdr3_length: 13
cdr3_nt: TGTGCCAGCAGCCAAGAGAAGTACAGGGGCATTGAAAAACTGTTTTTT; cdr3_aa: CASSQEKYRGIEKLFF; clone_size: .; j_call: TRBJ1-4; v_call: TRBV11-2; d_call: TRBD1; cdr3_length: 16
cdr3_nt: TGTGCCAGCAGTTCCTCTACAGGGGGCACCTACGAGCAGTACTTC; cdr3_aa: CASSSSTGGTYEQYF; clone_size: .; j_call: TRBJ2-7; v_call: TRBV28; d_call: TRBD1; cdr3_length: 15
cdr3_nt: TGTGCCAGTACGCGGGCCCCGGGGGAGGCCCAGTACTTC; cdr3_aa: CASTRAPGEAQYF; clone_size: .; j_call: TRBJ2-5; v_call: TRBV19; d_call: .; cdr3_length: 13
cdr3_nt: TGCGCCAGCAGCTTGGTGGCGAAAAACACTGAAGCTTTCTTT; cdr3_aa: CASSLVAKNTEAFF; clone_size: .; j_call: TRBJ1-1; v_call: TRBV5-1; d_call: .; cdr3_length: 14
cdr3_nt: TGTGCCAGCAGCCTGACAGGGGAACAGCCCCAGCATTTT; cdr3_aa: CASSLTGEQPQHF; clone_size: many; j_call: TRBJ1-5; v_call: TRBV12-3/TRBV12-4; d_call: TRBD1; cdr3_length: 13
cdr3_nt: TGTGCCAGCAGACCCCTAGCGGGGGGGCAAGAGACCCAGTACTTC; cdr3_aa: CASRPLAGGQETQYF; clone_size: .; j_call: TRBJ2-5; v_call: TRBV7-2; d_call: TRBD2; cdr3_length: 15
cdr3_nt: TGTGCCAGCAGTTATCTGGACCATTTTGAAGCTTTCTTT; cdr3_aa: CASSYLDHFEAFF; clone_size: few; j_call: TRBJ1-1; v_call: TRBV6-5; d_call: .; cdr3_length: 13
cdr3_nt: TGCAGTGCTAGCTGGGGGAGACGGGGTGACGGGACCCAGTACTTC; cdr3_aa: CSASWGRRGDGTQYF; clone_size: .; j_call: TRBJ2-5; v_call: TRBV20-1; d_call: .; cdr3_length: 15
cdr3_nt: TGTGCCAGTAGTATGGGTAGGGGAAGCAATCAGCCCCAGCATTTT; cdr3_aa: CASSMGRGSNQPQHF; clone_size: .; j_call: TRBJ1-5; v_call: TRBV19; d_call: .; cdr3_length: 15
cdr3_nt: TGTGCCAGTAGTATGGTGACAGAGAAAGCTTTCTTT; cdr3_aa: CASSMVTEKAFF; clone_size: many; j_call: TRBJ1-1; v_call: TRBV19; d_call: .; cdr3_length: 12
cdr3_nt: TGTGCCAGTACCCACGGACAGGGGCAGTACGAGCAGTACTTC; cdr3_aa: CASTHGQGQYEQYF; clone_size: .; j_call: TRBJ2-7; v_call: TRBV19; d_call: TRBD1; cdr3_length: 14
cdr3_nt: TGTGCCAGCAGCCCTCGGACAGTATCAGCTAACTGTGGCCACACCTTC; cdr3_aa: CASSPRTVSANCGHTF; clone_size: .; j_call: TRBJ1-2; v_call: TRBV25-1; d_call: .; cdr3_length: 16
cdr3_nt: TGTGCCAGCAGCCGGGAAGTAGCGGGGGGCTCTTCTTACGAGCAGTACTTC; cdr3_aa: CASSREVAGGSSYEQYF; clone_size: few; j_call: TRBJ2-7; v_call: TRBV7-9; d_call: TRBD2; cdr3_length: 17
cdr3_nt: TGTGCCAGCAGCACCGGACAGGACGAGCAGTACTTC; cdr3_aa: CASSTGQDEQYF; clone_size: .; j_call: TRBJ2-7; v_call: TRBV11-2; d_call: TRBD1; cdr3_length: 12
cdr3_nt: TGTGCCAGCAGGCCGGACAGGGAAGCCATCTATGGCTACACCTTC; cdr3_aa: CASRPDREAIYGYTF; clone_size: .; j_call: TRBJ1-2; v_call: TRBV5-5; d_call: TRBD1; cdr3_length: 15
cdr3_nt: TGTGCCAGCAGCTCGGACCCTTCCCCCCGCTATGGCTACACCTTC; cdr3_aa: CASSSDPSPRYGYTF; clone_size: few; j_call: TRBJ1-2; v_call: TRBV7-9; d_call: .; cdr3_length: 15
cdr3_nt: TGTGCCAGCAGCTTACCAACAGGGTACGGGGAGACCCAGTACTTC; cdr3_aa: CASSLPTGYGETQYF; clone_size: many; j_call: TRBJ2-5; v_call: TRBV7-9; d_call: .; cdr3_length: 15
cdr3_nt: TGTGCCAGTAGTACCCGTTGGACAGGCTCCTACGAGCAGTACTTC; cdr3_aa: CASSTRWTGSYEQYF; clone_size: .; j_call: TRBJ2-7; v_call: TRBV19; d_call: TRBD1; cdr3_length: 15
cdr3_nt: TGTGCCAGCAGCGACTCCTTGAAAGCCCTCGAGCAGTACTTC; cdr3_aa: CASSDSLKALEQYF; clone_size: .; j_call: TRBJ2-7; v_call: TRBV11-2; d_call: .; cdr3_length: 14
cdr3_nt: TGCAGTGCCCGGGACAGGGTGAGTGAGCAGTACTTC; cdr3_aa: CSARDRVSEQYF; clone_size: few; j_call: TRBJ2-7; v_call: TRBV20-1; d_call: TRBD1; cdr3_length: 12
cdr3_nt: TGTGCCAGCAGCGACGGGGCAAGCTCGAACACTGAAGCTTTCTTT; cdr3_aa: CASSDGASSNTEAFF; clone_size: .; j_call: TRBJ1-1; v_call: TRBV6-2/TRBV6-3; d_call: .; cdr3_length: 15
cdr3_nt: TGCAGTGTTGGGACTAGCGGGAGGGCCATCAACGAGCAGTACTTC; cdr3_aa: CSVGTSGRAINEQYF; clone_size: .; j_call: TRBJ2-7; v_call: TRBV20-1; d_call: TRBD2; cdr3_length: 15